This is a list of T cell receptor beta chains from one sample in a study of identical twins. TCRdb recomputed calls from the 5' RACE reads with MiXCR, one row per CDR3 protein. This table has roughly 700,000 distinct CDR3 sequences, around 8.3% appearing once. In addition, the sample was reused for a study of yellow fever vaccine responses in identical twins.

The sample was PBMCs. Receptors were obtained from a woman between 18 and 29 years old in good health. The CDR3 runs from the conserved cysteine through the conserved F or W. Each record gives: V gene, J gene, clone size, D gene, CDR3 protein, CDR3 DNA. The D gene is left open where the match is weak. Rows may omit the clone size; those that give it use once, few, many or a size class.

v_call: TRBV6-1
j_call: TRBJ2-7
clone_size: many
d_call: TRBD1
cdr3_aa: CATSPGQGTYEQYF
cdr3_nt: TGTGCCACCTCCCCGGGACAGGGTACCTACGAGCAGTACTTC

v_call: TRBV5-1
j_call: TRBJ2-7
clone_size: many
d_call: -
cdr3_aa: CASRKGSPNSYEQYF
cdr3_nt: TGCGCCAGCCGAAAGGGAAGCCCAAACTCCTACGAGCAGTACTTC

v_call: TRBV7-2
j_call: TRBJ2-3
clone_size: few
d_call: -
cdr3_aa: CASSSGSPPTDTQYF
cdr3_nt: TGTGCCAGCAGCTCGGGATCCCCCCCCACAGATACGCAGTATTTT

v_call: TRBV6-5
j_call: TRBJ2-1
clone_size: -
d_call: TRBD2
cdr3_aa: CATRLAPLEQFF
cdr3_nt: TGTGCCACCAGACTAGCCCCGCTTGAGCAGTTCTTC

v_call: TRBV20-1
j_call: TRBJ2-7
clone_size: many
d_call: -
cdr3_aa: CSARYSSYEQYF
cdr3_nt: TGCAGTGCTAGATATTCCTCCTACGAGCAGTACTTC

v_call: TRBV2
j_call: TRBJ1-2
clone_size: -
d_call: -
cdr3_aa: CASCPRANYGYTF
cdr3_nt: TGTGCCAGCTGCCCTCGGGCCAACTATGGCTACACCTTC

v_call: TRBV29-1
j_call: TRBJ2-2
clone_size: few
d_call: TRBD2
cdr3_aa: CSVEDPSGLAGVGELFF
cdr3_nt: TGCAGCGTTGAAGACCCCTCGGGACTAGCGGGAGTCGGGGAGCTGTTTTTT

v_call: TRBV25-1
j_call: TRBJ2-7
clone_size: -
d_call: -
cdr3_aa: CASRAQGFYEQYF
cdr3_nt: TGTGCCAGCAGGGCACAGGGTTTCTACGAGCAGTACTTC

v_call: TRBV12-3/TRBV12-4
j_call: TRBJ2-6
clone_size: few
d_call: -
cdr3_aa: CASSFVRRNSGANVLTF
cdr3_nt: TGTGCCAGCAGTTTTGTCCGCAGGAACTCTGGGGCCAACGTCCTGACTTTC

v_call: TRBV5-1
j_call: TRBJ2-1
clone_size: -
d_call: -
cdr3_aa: CASSRGLFTSYNEQFF
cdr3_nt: TGCGCCAGCAGCCGGGGACTTTTCACTTCCTACAATGAGCAGTTCTTC

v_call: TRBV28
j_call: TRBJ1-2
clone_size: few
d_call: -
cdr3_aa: CASSLGDGKRSGYTF
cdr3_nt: TGTGCCAGCAGTTTGGGGGACGGAAAGCGGTCTGGCTACACCTTC

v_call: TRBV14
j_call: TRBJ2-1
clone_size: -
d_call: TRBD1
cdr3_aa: CASSQPQGADSYNEQFF
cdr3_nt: TGTGCCAGCAGCCAACCGCAGGGGGCAGACTCCTACAATGAGCAGTTCTTC

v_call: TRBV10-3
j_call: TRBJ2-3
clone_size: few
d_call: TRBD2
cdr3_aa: CAISGPAGALGSTDTQYF
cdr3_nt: TGTGCCATCAGTGGCCCAGCGGGGGCCCTAGGGTCGACAGATACGCAGTATTTT

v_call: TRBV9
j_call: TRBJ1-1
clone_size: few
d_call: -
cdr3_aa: CASSPRATEAFF
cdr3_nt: TGTGCCAGCAGCCCCAGAGCGACTGAAGCTTTCTTT

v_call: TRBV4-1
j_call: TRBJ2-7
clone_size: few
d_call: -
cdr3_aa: CASSQERLVSEQYF
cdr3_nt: TGCGCCAGCAGCCAAGAGCGACTAGTGAGCGAGCAGTACTTC

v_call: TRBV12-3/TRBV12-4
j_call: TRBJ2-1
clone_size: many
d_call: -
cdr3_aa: CASSTSYQNEQFF
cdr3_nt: TGTGCCAGCAGCACTAGCTACCAAAATGAGCAGTTCTTC

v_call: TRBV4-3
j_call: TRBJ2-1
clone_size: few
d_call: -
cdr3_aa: CASSQSRGYEQFF
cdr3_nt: TGCGCCAGCAGCCAAAGTAGGGGTTATGAGCAGTTCTTC

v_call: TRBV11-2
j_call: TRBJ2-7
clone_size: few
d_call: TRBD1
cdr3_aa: CASSLLGTVYEQYF
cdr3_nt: TGTGCCAGCAGCTTACTAGGGACAGTCTACGAGCAGTACTTC

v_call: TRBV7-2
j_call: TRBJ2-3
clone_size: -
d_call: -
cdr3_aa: CASSDGTPHEQYF
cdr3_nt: TGTGCCAGCAGCGACGGGACTCCCCATGAGCAGTATTTT

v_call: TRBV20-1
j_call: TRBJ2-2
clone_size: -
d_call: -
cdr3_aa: CSASSRTDTGELFF
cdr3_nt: TGCAGTGCTAGTTCTCGGACAGACACCGGGGAGCTGTTTTTT

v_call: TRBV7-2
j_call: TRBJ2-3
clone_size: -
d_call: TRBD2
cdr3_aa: CASSRTSGTGDTQYF
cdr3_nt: TGTGCCAGCTCCCGGACTAGCGGAACAGGTGATACGCAGTATTTT

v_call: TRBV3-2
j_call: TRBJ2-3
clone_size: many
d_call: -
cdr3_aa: CASSPDGGITDTQYF
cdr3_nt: TGTGCCAGCAGCCCGGATGGGGGAATCACAGATACGCAGTATTTT

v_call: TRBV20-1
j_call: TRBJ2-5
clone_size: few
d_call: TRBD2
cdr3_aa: CSASVGLAGVLDETQYF
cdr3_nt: TGCAGTGCTAGCGTTGGACTAGCGGGGGTATTGGACGAGACCCAGTACTTC

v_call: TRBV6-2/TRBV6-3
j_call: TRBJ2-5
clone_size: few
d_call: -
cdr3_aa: CASSTRLQYQETQYF
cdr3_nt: TGTGCCAGCAGCACCCGACTCCAGTACCAAGAGACCCAGTACTTC

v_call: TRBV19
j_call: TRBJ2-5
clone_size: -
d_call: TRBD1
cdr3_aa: CASSIARTGQETQYF
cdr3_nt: TGTGCCAGTAGTATAGCCCGGACAGGCCAAGAGACCCAGTACTTC

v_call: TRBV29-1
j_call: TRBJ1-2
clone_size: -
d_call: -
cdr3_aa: CSVAGGSDYGYTF
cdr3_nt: TGCAGCGTTGCGGGGGGGTCTGACTATGGCTACACCTTC